This is a list of T cell receptor beta chains from one sample in a study of PD-L1 blockade in urothelial cancer. The assay was immunoSEQ multiplex PCR, and TCRdb's table has in-frame clones only and misses some. The table lists about 51,000 clones, around 89% of them singletons. The sequencing here drew on PBMCs, taken around atezolizumab (anti-PD-L1) treatment. All receptors derive from a man aged 55 to 69 with urothelial cancer. Both conserved end residues are part of each CDR3. The D gene is left open where the match is weak. Expanded clones are given a class, and other clones once, few, many or no size at all.

D gene	V gene	clone size	J gene	CDR3 DNA	CDR3 protein
TRBD1	TRBV19	few	TRBJ1-5	TGTGCCAGTACCACGGGACAGGGAGGCCGGTATAGCAATCAGCCCCAGCATTTT	CASTTGQGGRYSNQPQHF
NA	TRBV19	once	TRBJ1-5	TGTGCCAGTAGTATATGGTCCCGTGTCGGTCAGCCCCAGCATTTT	CASSIWSRVGQPQHF
TRBD1	TRBV6-5	NA	TRBJ2-1	TGTGCCAGCAGTCAGCGACAGGGGTCTTACAATGAGCAGTTCTTC	CASSQRQGSYNEQFF
TRBD1	TRBV5-1	NA	TRBJ1-1	TGCGCCAGCAGCTTACAGGGGCCCCGGGTTACTGAAGCTTTCTTT	CASSLQGPRVTEAFF
TRBD2	TRBV19	NA	TRBJ2-1	TGTGCCAGTAGAGGTAGCGGGAGCCACACCTACAATGAGCAGTTCTTC	CASRGSGSHTYNEQFF
NA	TRBV28	NA	TRBJ2-7	TGTGCCAGCACTATAGGACACGACGTCGGCGAGCAGTACTTC	CASTIGHDVGEQYF
TRBD2	TRBV7-2	NA	TRBJ2-7	TGTGCCAGCAGATATAGCGGGATACCATCCTACGAGCAGTACTTC	CASRYSGIPSYEQYF
TRBD1	TRBV15	NA	TRBJ1-5	TGTGCCACCAGCAGAGATAGGACAGGGAGACGAGGCAATCAGCCCCAGCATTTT	CATSRDRTGRRGNQPQHF
NA	TRBV18	NA	TRBJ2-7	TGTGCCAGCTCACCGCTCGGGTCCCCTTACGAGCAGTACTTC	CASSPLGSPYEQYF
NA	TRBV7-6	NA	TRBJ1-5	TGTGCCAGCAGCTTTTTATCGGGGAGGAATCAGCCCCAGCATTTT	CASSFLSGRNQPQHF
NA	TRBV11-2	NA	TRBJ2-3	TGTGCCAGCAACCAAGTAGCGTCCGAAGGCACAGATACGCAGTATTTT	CASNQVASEGTDTQYF
TRBD2	TRBV7-6	NA	TRBJ2-1	TGTGCCAGCAGCCAGACCACTAGCGGATATGACAATGAGCAGTTCTTC	CASSQTTSGYDNEQFF
NA	TRBV9	NA	TRBJ2-5	TGTGCCAGCAGCGTAGGGGCTAGCAATTCGCCGGAGACCCAGTACTTC	CASSVGASNSPETQYF
TRBD1	TRBV30	once	TRBJ1-4	TGTGCCTGGAGCACAGGGGTTCGCGTGAACAAACTGTTTTTT	CAWSTGVRVNKLFF
NA	TRBV15	NA	TRBJ1-3	TGTGCCACCCCAATACAGGGCCTAACCAGAAACACCATATATTTT	CATPIQGLTRNTIYF
NA	TRBV6-5	NA	TRBJ2-2	TGTGCCAGCAAGGTGGGGCCGAGAACCGGGGAGCTGTTTTTT	CASKVGPRTGELFF
TRBD2	TRBV19	NA	TRBJ2-7	TGTGCCAGTAGTTTAACGGGGAGGGCCAATCGCGTTCTGGGCTACGAGCAGTACTTC	CASSLTGRANRVLGYEQYF
NA	TRBV5-1	NA	TRBJ1-1	TGCGCCAGCAGCCGTCTGGGGCCAGGCAACATGAACACTGAAGCTTTCTTT	CASSRLGPGNMNTEAFF
NA	TRBV2	NA	TRBJ1-2	TGTACCAGCCGCCAGGAAGAAAGCTACACCTTC	CTSRQEESYTF
NA	TRBV11-2	NA	TRBJ2-7	TGTGCCAGCAGCCCCCGGCAGGGATCCTACGAGCAGTACTTC	CASSPRQGSYEQYF
TRBD1	TRBV30	NA	TRBJ2-7	TGTGCCTGGAGTGGGGGACAGGGGGCCCTAACCTCCTACGAGCAGTACTTC	CAWSGGQGALTSYEQYF
NA	TRBV28	NA	TRBJ2-7	TGTGCCAGCAGTTTGGGCCAAAACTACGAGCAGTACTTC	CASSLGQNYEQYF
TRBD1	TRBV12-5	NA	TRBJ2-7	TGTGCTAGTGGGGACCCAGATGACAGGGAAACCTACGAGCAGTACTTC	CASGDPDDRETYEQYF
NA	TRBV2	NA	TRBJ1-2	TGTGCCAGTCATCCAGGCAGAAACTATGGCTACACCTTC	CASHPGRNYGYTF
NA	TRBV11-2	NA	TRBJ2-7	TGTGCCAGCAGCCGCGGACAGATCTACGAGCAGTACTTC	CASSRGQIYEQYF
NA	TRBV10-2	NA	TRBJ2-7	TGCGCCAGCAGTGACGCGGGGAGCTCCTACGAGCAGTACTTC	CASSDAGSSYEQYF
TRBD2	TRBV10-2	NA	TRBJ2-5	TGCGCCACCTCCGGGACTAGCGCGATCAAGACCCAAGAGACCCAGTACTTC	CATSGTSAIKTQETQYF
TRBD2	TRBV5-1	once	TRBJ2-1	TGCGCCAGCAGCCAAGTAGGTAGCGGGAGGGCCAAGAGTGAGCAGTTCTTC	CASSQVGSGRAKSEQFF
TRBD1	TRBV10-3	few	TRBJ2-1	TGTGCCATCAGTAACAGGGGCCCCGATAACAATGAGCAGTTCTTC	CAISNRGPDNNEQFF
NA	TRBV20-1	NA	TRBJ2-3	TGCAGTGCTGAAGGAGGAGATACGCAGTATTTT	CSAEGGDTQYF
TRBD1	TRBV19	once	TRBJ1-5	TGTGCCAGTAGTATACCTACAGGGGTCGTCAATCAGCCCCAGCATTTT	CASSIPTGVVNQPQHF
TRBD1	TRBV11-2	NA	TRBJ2-1	TGTGCCAGCAGCGTGATCCGGGACAGGGCGTCGTTCTTC	CASSVIRDRASFF
NA	TRBV7-2	NA	TRBJ1-1	TGTGCCAGCAGCCAGGCGGCGGGACTCACTGAAGCTTTCTTT	CASSQAAGLTEAFF
TRBD1	TRBV12-5	NA	TRBJ2-5	TGTGCTAGTGGCGCGGACAGGATTGAAGAGACCCAGTACTTC	CASGADRIEETQYF
NA	TRBV9	NA	TRBJ2-7	TGTGCCAGCAGCGTAGGGTCTGGCGGCGCGTACGAGCAGTACTTC	CASSVGSGGAYEQYF
NA	TRBV9	NA	TRBJ2-1	TGTGCCAGCAGCGGGGCTACACGGGGCAATGAGCAGTTCTTC	CASSGATRGNEQFF
TRBD1	TRBV5-4	NA	TRBJ2-7	TGTGCCAGCAGCTTGTGGAGGTGGGACAGGGGGCGCGACGAGCAGTACTTC	CASSLWRWDRGRDEQYF
TRBD2	TRBV6-5	NA	TRBJ2-1	TGTGCCAGCAGCCCCCGAGCGGGAGGGCAGGAGCAGTTCTTC	CASSPRAGGQEQFF
TRBD1	TRBV5-4	NA	TRBJ1-4	TGTGCCAGCAGCTTTGACAGGGGGGGAAAACTGTTTTTT	CASSFDRGGKLFF
TRBD1	TRBV5-5	NA	TRBJ2-5	TGTGCCAGCAGCTTGGCCCTGGCCAGGGGGCCGGGAGAGACCCAGTACTTC	CASSLALARGPGETQYF
NA	TRBV6-1	NA	TRBJ2-3	TGTGCCAGCCAGTTGGAGGTCCAGGTAGATACGCAGTATTTT	CASQLEVQVDTQYF
TRBD2	TRBV7-8	few	TRBJ2-7	TGTGCCAGCAGCTCCTCGGGACTAGCCTCCTACGAGCAGTACTTC	CASSSSGLASYEQYF
TRBD2	TRBV4-1	NA	TRBJ2-4	TGCGCCAGCAGCCAAGATCGAAGGGGACTAGCGGGGGCTCTAGCCAAAAACATTCAGTACTTC	CASSQDRRGLAGALAKNIQYF
NA	TRBV5-1	NA	TRBJ2-2	TGCGCCAGCAGCTTGGAGTTCTCTCCCCGGGGGGAGCTGTTTTTT	CASSLEFSPRGELFF
NA	TRBV5-5	NA	TRBJ2-7	TGTGCCAGCAGCGACTTTATGGCAGGGCGCACCTACGAGCAGTACTTC	CASSDFMAGRTYEQYF
TRBD2	TRBV18	NA	TRBJ2-1	TGTGCCAGCTCAAAACTAGCGGGGGGGGTCAATGAGCAGTTCTTC	CASSKLAGGVNEQFF
NA	TRBV5-1	NA	TRBJ2-5	TGCGCCAGCGCCGCCAGGCCCCAACCGGAGACCCAGTACTTC	CASAARPQPETQYF
TRBD2	TRBV9	NA	TRBJ2-1	TGTGCCAGCAGCGTTACCGGGACTAGCCCCTACAATGAGCAGTTCTTC	CASSVTGTSPYNEQFF
NA	TRBV21-1	NA	TRBJ2-7	TGTGCCAGCACAGGGACAGGATTCTACGAGCAGTACTTC	CASTGTGFYEQYF
TRBD2	TRBV18	NA	TRBJ2-1	TGTGCCAGCTCACCACGAGCGGGAGGGCGGAATGAGCAGTTCTTC	CASSPRAGGRNEQFF
NA	TRBV6-1	NA	TRBJ1-1	TGTGCCAGCAAGATCCAGGAGAACACTGAAGCTTTCTTT	CASKIQENTEAFF